The 31 T cell receptor beta chains in this list originate from one sample, sequenced in a study of shared clonotypes between healthy human individuals. Produced via immunoSEQ multiplex PCR; TCRdb's table is partial and in-frame only. The data hold approximately 2.4 million clones, with around 95% observed a single time. Sequences were obtained from naive CD4+ T cells sorted from blood. The subset here: CD45RA+ positively selected. These TCRs come from a man aged 18 to 35 in good health.

Points on this clone: Other nucleotide sequences from this sample produce the same CDR3. The CDR3 spells CASSEAVGNQPQHF. CDR3 nucleotides: TGTGCCAGCAGTGAAGCGGTTGGCAATCAGCCCCAGCATTTT. This chain uses TRBV6-1 with TRBJ1-5; D unclear. The CDR3 consists of 14 residues. Looked up from germline, CDR1 is MNHNS and CDR2 is SASEGT. The ends were cut back, 0 bases at V and 2 bases at J, with 5 bases in the middle.

This chain links TRBV7-2 with TRBJ2-1; D remains unclear. The CDR3 is 13 residues long. Germline V gives CDR1 SGHTA, CDR2 FQGNSA. V shed 2 bases and J shed 6 bases, with 8 bases lying between them. DNA for the CDR3: TGTGCCAGCAGCTTATCGTTTTTCAATGAGCAGTTCTTC. This gives the protein CASSLSFFNEQFF.

The genes are TRBV5-4 and TRBJ2-1, with 8 bases identical to TRBD1. Losses at the gene ends were 0 bases for V and 7 bases for J; bases not matched to a gene: 3. This CDR3 has 14 amino acids. Germline V gene sequence: CDR1 SGHNT, CDR2 YYREEE (reference sequence). In DNA form, the CDR3 reads TGTGCCAGCAGCTTGGGGACAGGGAGGAATGAGCAGTTCTTC. Protein product: CASSLGTGRNEQFF. The entire variable domain, with the rest obtained from reference TRBV5-4 and TRBJ2-1, is as follows: ETGVTQSPTHLIKTRGQQVTLRCSSQSGHNTVSWYQQALGQGPQFIFQYYREEENGRGNFPPRFSGLQFPNYSSELNVNALELDDSALYLCASSLGTGRNEQFFGPGTRLTVL.

The V call is TRBV5-8, the J call TRBJ2-1; D is unclear. Trimming pared 2 bases from V and 2 bases from J, leaving 14 bases between. The CDR3 is 16 residues long. Germline V gives CDR1 SGHTS, CDR2 YDEGEE. Here the CDR3 reads CASSLRTNVPYNEQFF. CDR3 coding DNA: TGTGCCAGCAGCTTAAGGACCAACGTGCCCTACAATGAGCAGTTCTTC.

The chain recombines TRBV6-6 with TRBJ2-3; perhaps TRBD2 as D (5 bases). CDR1 MNHNY and CDR2 SVGAGI come from the germline V gene (reference sequence). Trimming pared 6 bases from V and 3 bases from J, leaving 16 bases between. The CDR3 length is 15 residues. DNA for the CDR3: TGTGCCAGCAGCCTGCCCGCCCGGGGAACAGATACGCAGTATTTT. Protein: CASSLPARGTDTQYF.

This clone was detected only once. The rearrangement links TRBV19 to TRBJ1-1; TRBD1 aligns across 7 bases. Germline V gene lookup returns CDR1 LNHDA and CDR2 SQIVND (reference sequence). The CDR3 has 15 residues. The V segment lost 5 bases and the J segment 0 bases; nucleotides outside the gene matches: 6. The CDR3 sequence is CASSYRQGLNTEAFF. CDR3 in DNA: TGTGCCAGTAGTTACCGACAGGGTTTGAACACTGAAGCTTTCTTT.

The chain joins TRBV30 to TRBJ1-6; a possible D gene is TRBD1 (5 bases). Between the trimmed V and J ends, which lost 0 bases and 9 bases, there was a span of 12 bases. The CDR3 runs to 14 residues. Germline values: CDR1 GTSNPN, CDR2 SVGIG (reference sequence). DNA for the CDR3: TGTGCCTGGAGTGTAGGCGGGGGGAGTTCACCCCTCCACTTT. Protein sequence: CAWSVGGGSSPLHF.

The V call is TRBV11-2, the J call TRBJ1-6; TRBD1 matches at 9 bases. The CDR3 contains 16 residues. V trimming: 6 bases; J trimming: 7 bases; junction bases outside the gene matches: 10. CDR1 is SGHAT and CDR2 is FQNNGV in the germline V gene. CDR3 region: CASRDRGRATNSPLHF. The DNA of the CDR3 is TGTGCCAGCAGGGACAGGGGTAGGGCTACGAATTCACCCCTCCACTTT.

V gene TRBV6-5 combines with J gene TRBJ1-1; D remains unclear. The germline CDR1 and CDR2 sequences are MNHEY and SVGAGI. V gave up 2 bases and J gave up 1 base, with 8 bases separating them. The CDR3 is 14 residues long. The CDR3 is CASSYGERNTEAFF. DNA for the CDR3: TGTGCCAGCAGTTACGGGGAGAGGAACACTGAAGCTTTCTTT.

The rearrangement uses TRBV5-6 and TRBJ1-1; D is unresolved. The V and J ends lost 4 bases and 6 bases respectively, with 16 bases between them. Germline V gene sequence: CDR1 SGHDT, CDR2 YYEEEE. This CDR3 is built from 14 residues. Here the CDR3 reads CASSSSFGVSEAFF. The CDR3 DNA is TGTGCCAGCAGCAGTAGCTTTGGGGTCTCTGAAGCTTTCTTT.

This chain uses TRBV19 with TRBJ2-2; 7 bases are a match to TRBD1. This CDR3 comprises 15 residues. The ends lost 7 bases at V and 4 bases at J; junction bases unmatched: 9. Germline values: CDR1 LNHDA, CDR2 SQIVND (reference sequence). CDR3 coding DNA: TGTGCCAGTATTCCACGACAGGGTAGCACCGGGGAGCTGTTTTTT. Translating gives CASIPRQGSTGELFF.

This chain links TRBV30 with TRBJ2-3, with D possibly TRBD1 on 6 matching bases. Germline V gene sequence: CDR1 GTSNPN, CDR2 SVGIG (reference sequence). There are 16 residues in the CDR3. The V end lost 2 bases, the J end lost 3 bases, and 18 bases lay between the germline ends. CDR3 DNA: TGTGCCTGGAGTAACCGGGACAATCGTCAAACAGATACGCAGTATTTT. This codes for CAWSNRDNRQTDTQYF.

The chain is built from TRBV18 and TRBJ2-2; TRBD1 matches at 9 bases. After removal of 5 bases from V and 6 bases from J, the junction contained 4 bases not matched to a gene. The CDR3 length is 14 residues. CDR1 and CDR2 from the germline V gene are KGHSH and LQKENI. CDR3 protein: CASSGQGSSGELFF. The CDR3, as DNA: TGTGCCAGCTCAGGACAGGGGTCGTCCGGGGAGCTGTTTTTT.

The chain carries TRBV30 and TRBJ2-7, with D possibly matching TRBD2 (6 bases). There are 15 residues in the CDR3. V dropped 3 bases and J dropped 3 bases, with 18 bases sitting between them. In germline, CDR1 is GTSNPN, CDR2 SVGIG (reference sequence). DNA of the CDR3: TGTGCCTGGAGGGGGGGTAGCGGAACGTACTACGAGCAGTACTTC. Its protein product is CAWRGGSGTYYEQYF.

This clone was detected only once. The chain is built from TRBV6-1 and TRBJ1-1; unclear D gene. In germline, CDR1 is MNHNS, CDR2 SASEGT. The CDR3 has 13 amino acids. With 4 bases removed from V and 4 bases from J, the gap between germline ends came to 10 bases. As DNA, the CDR3 is TGTGCCAGCAGTGTTGGGGTTACCACTGAAGCTTTCTTT. Amino acid sequence: CASSVGVTTEAFF.

On this clone: This specimen includes other DNA sequences encoding the same CDR3. The chain is built from TRBV10-3 and TRBJ2-5, with D possibly being TRBD2 (7 bases). The CDR3 is 13 amino acids. V was clipped by 3 bases and J by 5 bases, with 10 bases between them. Germline V gives CDR1 ENHRY, CDR2 SYGVKD. The CDR3 loop reads CAISDGGRETQYF. CDR3 nucleotides: TGTGCCATCAGTGACGGGGGGCGGGAGACCCAGTACTTC.

Concerning this clone itself: Other DNA sequences in the same sample also yield this CDR3. The chain has TRBV5-1 and TRBJ1-5, with 9 nucleotides matching TRBD1. Germline V gene data show CDR1 as SGHRS and CDR2 as YFSETQ. The CDR3 contains 14 residues. V gave up 4 bases and J gave up 4 bases; unmatched junction bases: 3. CDR3 in amino acids: CASSLTGGNQPQHF. The CDR3 region has the DNA TGCGCCAGCAGCCTGACAGGGGGGAATCAGCCCCAGCATTTT.

The chain recombines TRBV6-5 with TRBJ2-2; D unresolved. CDR3 size: 13 residues. The V end lost 1 base, the J end lost 7 bases, and 7 bases lay between the germline ends. The germline gives CDR1 MNHEY, CDR2 SVGAGI. CDR3: CASSYYRGGELFF. DNA of the CDR3: TGTGCCAGCAGTTACTACAGAGGCGGGGAGCTGTTTTTT.

This chain links TRBV4-1 with TRBJ1-1; no reliable D call. The germline V gene has CDR1 MGHRA and CDR2 YSYEKL. V lost 0 bases and J 11 bases, leaving 10 bases between the germline ends. The CDR3 is 12 amino acids. CDR3 protein: CASSQEIGRAFF. The DNA of the CDR3 is TGCGCCAGCAGCCAAGAAATTGGTAGGGCTTTCTTT.

V usage is TRBV5-1 and J usage is TRBJ2-5; D is undetermined. TRBJ2-7 explains the end of the DNA better; the J call may be wrong. The length of the CDR3 is 14 residues. Looked up from germline, CDR1 is SGHRS and CDR2 is YFSETQ. CDR3 loop: CASSRHLDAYEQYF. CDR3 coding DNA: TGCGCCAGCAGCCGACATTTAGATGCCTACGAGCAGTACTTC.

The chain recombines TRBV11-2 with TRBJ2-7; no firm D call. The germline CDR1 and CDR2 sequences are SGHAT and FQNNGV. V lost 5 bases, J lost 3 bases, and 8 bases lay in between. The CDR3 runs to 12 residues. CDR3 residues: CASSRQNYEQYF. In DNA form, the CDR3 reads TGTGCCAGCAGCCGTCAGAACTACGAGCAGTACTTC.

This chain links TRBV7-2 with TRBJ1-6; TRBD1 is a possible D gene (6 bases). CDR3 size: 15 residues. Germline loops: CDR1 SGHTA, CDR2 FQGNSA. V was cut by 3 bases and J by 10 bases, with 16 bases left in between. CDR3 protein: CASSFGPQGGSPLHF. The CDR3 nucleotides are TGTGCCAGCAGCTTCGGGCCACAGGGAGGCTCACCCCTCCACTTT.

V usage is TRBV6-1 and J usage is TRBJ2-7, with 9 bases aligning to TRBD2. Trimming removed 5 bases from V and 7 bases from J; junction bases left unmatched: 9. CDR1 is MNHNS and CDR2 is SASEGT in the germline V gene. CDR3 length: 14 residues. In nucleotides, the CDR3 is TGTGCCAGCAGTCGGGGACTAGCCGGTTGGGAGCAGTACTTC. Its protein product is CASSRGLAGWEQYF.

This clone was detected only a few times. The rearrangement joins TRBV20-1 to TRBJ1-2; D uncertain. V shed 5 bases and J shed 0 bases, with 4 bases lying between them. The CDR3 is 11 amino acids. Germline CDR1 DFQATT, CDR2 SNEGSKA (reference sequence). CDR3 residues: CSAPTNYGYTF. CDR3 bases: TGCAGTGCTCCTACTAACTATGGCTACACCTTC.

The rearrangement joins TRBV10-2 to TRBJ1-2; a possible D gene is TRBD1 (5 bases). The CDR3 contains 16 residues. Germline lookup yields CDR1 WSHSY and CDR2 SAAADI. Trimming removed 0 bases at V and 2 bases at J, with 13 bases between. The DNA of the CDR3 is TGCGCCAGCAGTGAGTCGGGGCCCCCTTCGAACTATGGCTACACCTTC. Translating it yields CASSESGPPSNYGYTF.

The chain uses TRBV5-4 and TRBJ1-1; possibly TRBD1 for D (6 bases). The CDR3 length is 15 residues. CDR1 is SGHNT, CDR2 YYREEE, per germline (reference sequence). Trimming left V 0 bases short and J 7 bases short, with 16 bases between. The CDR3 bases are TGTGCCAGCAGCTTGGGGGCAGGGGAACTGGTTGAAGCTTTCTTT. This gives the protein CASSLGAGELVEAFF.

V gene TRBV5-6 combines with J gene TRBJ1-1; 7 nucleotides agree with TRBD1. The CDR3 totals 15 residues. The ends lost 7 bases at V and 10 bases at J; junction bases unmatched: 19. Germline V lookup: CDR1 SGHDT, CDR2 YYEEEE. The CDR3 bases are TGTGCCAGCCTTTCGGCAGGGGGGGCGGATTCCGGAGCTTTCTTT. This translates into CASLSAGGADSGAFF. Looking up the rest from reference TRBV5-6 and TRBJ1-1 gives the full variable domain: DAGVTQSPTHLIKTRGQQVTLRCSPKSGHDTVSWYQQALGQGPQFIFQYYEEEERQRGNFPDRFSGHQFPNYSSELNVNALLLGDSALYLCASLSAGGADSGAFFGQGTRLTVV.

The J gene is TRBJ2-5, the V gene TRBV19, with D tentatively TRBD2 (5 bases). Trimming stripped 1 base from V and 5 bases from J, with 17 bases between. The CDR3 runs 16 residues. Looked up from germline, CDR1 is LNHDA and CDR2 is SQIVND (reference sequence). CDR3 bases: TGTGCCAGTAGTATAGGAGCTAGCAACCTCCGGGAGACCCAGTACTTC. This gives the protein CASSIGASNLRETQYF.

The chain combines TRBV10-3 with TRBJ1-1; a weak D match, TRBD1 (6 bases). This CDR3 contains 15 residues. Trimming left V 2 bases short and J 2 bases short, with 12 bases between. From germline, CDR1 is ENHRY and CDR2 SYGVKD. In DNA form, the CDR3 reads TGTGCCATCAGTGAGGTGGGGACACGCAACACTGAAGCTTTCTTT. This codes for CAISEVGTRNTEAFF.

V usage is TRBV4-1 and J usage is TRBJ1-4; D possibly corresponds to TRBD1 (5 bases). This CDR3 spans 13 amino acids. Germline V gene sequence: CDR1 MGHRA, CDR2 YSYEKL. V was shortened by 4 bases and J by 3 bases, with 6 bases between the two germline ends. Written as DNA, the CDR3 is TGCGCCAGCAGCCTGGGACCTAATGAAAAACTGTTTTTT. Translation: CASSLGPNEKLFF.

This clone was observed a single time. A junction boundary mismatches the germline segment, possibly from a read error. V usage is TRBV7-7 and J usage is TRBJ2-5, with 8 bases lining up with TRBD1. CDR1 is SSHAT and CDR2 is FNYEAQ in the germline V gene (reference sequence). The CDR3 covers 13 residues. Here the CDR3 reads CASSLGQEETQYF. In DNA, the CDR3 is TGTGCTAGCAGCTTGGGACAGGAAGAGACCCAGTACTTC.